This T cell receptor beta chain originates from a study of shared clonotypes between healthy human individuals. Naivety among CD8 cells was defined by CD45RO negativity and positive CCR7 selection, thereby excluding terminally differentiated effector memory CD45RA+ cells. Assay runs were performed at deep level. Several immunoSEQ plates received, in even portions, the genomic DNA of each subset. Data came from immunoSEQ multiplex PCR; TCRdb stores just in-frame clones and leaves some out. The table shows millions of clones, with just under 95% occurring only once. The table lists this clone with a count of one. With V trimmed by 0 bases and J by 7 bases, 7 bases remained unmatched. The CDR3 length is 16 residues. Germline V CDR1 and CDR2: MNHEY, SVGAGI.

The chain links TRBV6-5 to TRBJ2-1; 9 positions match TRBD1. The TCR comes from a man between 18 and 35 years old in good health. Material for sequencing was naive CD8+ T cells sorted from blood. The CDR3 coding sequence is TGTGCCAGCAGTTACTCTGCCGGGACAGGGATTAATGAGCAGTTCTTC. Protein: CASSYSAGTGINEQFF.